The rows below give T cell receptor beta chains drawn from one sample of a study of T cells in Graves' hyperthyroidism and ophthalmopathy. One entry per CDR3 protein results from TCRdb running MiXCR on the multiplex PCR reads. The table includes around 560,000 distinct CDR3 sequences, 16% detected once. The sample comprised blood. These receptors all stem from a young woman with Graves' hyperthyroidism. The CDR3 runs from the conserved cysteine through the conserved F or W. A D gene is named only where the DNA matches it firmly. Only some rows state a clone size, as once, few, many or a class for expanded clones.

TRBV3-1,many,NA,TRBJ1-4,TGTGCCAGCAGCCATGGACAGTTGAAACTGTTTTTT,CASSHGQLKLFF
TRBV6-2/TRBV6-3,many,NA,TRBJ1-6,TGTGCCAGCAGGGCAGGGGCAGGTAATTCACCCCTCCACTTT,CASRAGAGNSPLHF
TRBV7-2,many,TRBD2,TRBJ2-2,TGTGCCAGCAGCACAATAGCGGGTACCGGGGAGCTGTTTTTT,CASSTIAGTGELFF
TRBV6-2/TRBV6-3,many,NA,TRBJ1-1,TGTGCCAGCAGTTACTGGGGTGAGGGCTGGGGCACTGAAGCTTTCTTT,CASSYWGEGWGTEAFF
TRBV5-5,many,NA,TRBJ2-7,TGTGCCAGCACCTCTATGGGGAGCTACGAGCAGTACTTC,CASTSMGSYEQYF
TRBV5-1,few,TRBD1,TRBJ2-1,TGCGCCAGCAGCTTGGGGACAGGGGCGTCCTACAATGAGCAGTTCTTC,CASSLGTGASYNEQFF
TRBV24-1,many,TRBD1,TRBJ2-5,TGTGCCACCAGTGATTGGACGGACAGGGAGCAAGAGACCCAGTACTTC,CATSDWTDREQETQYF
TRBV29-1,many,TRBD2,TRBJ2-5,TGCAGCGTTGAAGATGGGAGGGTTAGGGAGACCCAGTACTTC,CSVEDGRVRETQYF
TRBV6-1,NA,TRBD1,TRBJ2-1,TGTGCCAGCAGTTCGCGACAGGGTCTCTCCTACAATGAGCAGTTCTTC,CASSSRQGLSYNEQFF
TRBV7-8,NA,TRBD1,TRBJ2-7,TGTGCCAGCAGCTATCGAGGACAGGGGTCCTACGAGCAGTACTTC,CASSYRGQGSYEQYF
TRBV5-4,NA,NA,TRBJ2-3,TGTGCCAGCAGAAGTTCCTCCGCCATTGCAGATACGCAGTATTTT,CASRSSSAIADTQYF
TRBV19,NA,TRBD2,TRBJ2-1,TGTGCCAGTAGTCCGGGACTAGCGGGAGAAATAGTGCAGTTCTTC,CASSPGLAGEIVQFF
TRBV30,NA,NA,TRBJ2-1,TGTGCCTGGCAGCAAGGCCCGTACAGTGCCCCAAAGTTCTTC,CAWQQGPYSAPKFF
TRBV6-1,few,NA,TRBJ2-1,TGTGCCAGCAGGAGACAGGAGGTCTACAATGAGCAGTTCTTC,CASRRQEVYNEQFF
TRBV12-3/TRBV12-4,many,NA,TRBJ1-5,TGTGCCAGCAGCGGACAGTTTAGCAATCAGCCCCAGCATTTT,CASSGQFSNQPQHF
TRBV7-9,many,NA,TRBJ2-7,TGTGCCAGCGCCGGGAGCCACGAGCAGTACTTC,CASAGSHEQYF
TRBV2,many,TRBD1,TRBJ2-7,TGTGCCAGCAGGCCCGGACAGGGGTTCCCCTACGAGCAGTACTTC,CASRPGQGFPYEQYF
TRBV12-3/TRBV12-4,NA,NA,TRBJ1-2,TGTGCCAGCAGCGGACCGCTCTATGGCTACACCTTC,CASSGPLYGYTF
TRBV5-5,few,TRBD1,TRBJ1-5,TGTGCCAGCAGCTTGGCCCCGACAGGGCATAGCAATCAGCCCCAGCATTTT,CASSLAPTGHSNQPQHF
TRBV15,many,TRBD1,TRBJ1-5,TGTGCCACCAGCAGACTTACAGGGGGAGGAGGCAATCAGCCCCAGCATTTT,CATSRLTGGGGNQPQHF
TRBV20-1,few,NA,TRBJ1-1,TGCAGTGCTAGAGAAGATACGGACAGCCCTGAAGCTTTCTTT,CSAREDTDSPEAFF
TRBV29-1,NA,TRBD1,TRBJ1-2,TGCAGCGCCGGACAGGGGGTAGCTAACTATGGCTACACCTTC,CSAGQGVANYGYTF
TRBV12-3/TRBV12-4,many,TRBD1,TRBJ1-1,TGTGCCAGCACCGTACAGGGGACGGGGATGAACACTGAAGCTTTCTTT,CASTVQGTGMNTEAFF
TRBV30,NA,NA,TRBJ2-7,TGTGCCTGGTCCCACGATGGGACACCCGCCTACGAGCAGTACTTC,CAWSHDGTPAYEQYF
TRBV10-3,NA,TRBD1,TRBJ1-6,TGTGCCATCAGGGCAGGGGGGAATTCACCCCTCCACTTT,CAIRAGGNSPLHF
TRBV11-2,many,TRBD1,TRBJ2-7,TGTGCCAGCAGCTTAGTTGGGACAGGTATCGAGCAGTACTTC,CASSLVGTGIEQYF
TRBV6-2/TRBV6-3,few,TRBD2,TRBJ2-2,TGTGCCAGCAGTTACTCGTCTTTAGCGGGGGGGCCGACGAACACCGGGGAGCTGTTTTTT,CASSYSSLAGGPTNTGELFF
TRBV5-8,few,NA,TRBJ1-1,TGTGCCAGCAGCATACAGGGCCAGAACACTGAAGCTTTCTTT,CASSIQGQNTEAFF
TRBV27,few,NA,TRBJ2-2,TGTGCCAGCAGTTCAGGCAGGGAAAAACCCGGGGAGCTGTTTTTT,CASSSGREKPGELFF
TRBV11-2,many,NA,TRBJ2-7,TGTGCCAGCAGCTTAGACCCCGGGACGGGATACTACGAGCAGTACTTC,CASSLDPGTGYYEQYF
TRBV28,many,NA,TRBJ1-2,TGTGCCAGCAGCAAGAACTCCGGGAGCTATGGCTACACCTTC,CASSKNSGSYGYTF
TRBV20-1,many,NA,TRBJ1-1,TGCAGTGCTAGCGATTTCCGAGTCATGAACACTGAAGCTTTCTTT,CSASDFRVMNTEAFF
TRBV24-1,many,TRBD2,TRBJ2-1,TGTGCCACCAGTGACCGGCTAGCGGGGCCGAGCTACAATGAGCAGTTCTTC,CATSDRLAGPSYNEQFF